The rows below give T cell receptor beta chains drawn from one sample of a study of blood T cell repertoires in COVID-19. The repertoire was sequenced with immunoSEQ multiplex PCR; TCRdb's copy has only in-frame clones and lacks some. The table includes 100,000 to 120,000 clones, approximately 88% detected once. Sample: peripheral blood. The receptors were gathered from a human donor in a cohort sampled during active COVID-19. Both conserved end residues are part of each CDR3. The D gene is left open where the match is weak. The size of a clone is reported for some rows only, either as once, few or many, or as a class for expanded clones.

d_gene	abundance	j_gene	v_gene	CDR3nt	CDR3aa
TRBD1	few	TRBJ1-2	TRBV7-6	TGTGCCAGCAGCTCAGGACAGGTTGGAGGCTACACCTTC	CASSSGQVGGYTF
TRBD2	once	TRBJ2-7	TRBV25-1	TGTGCCAGCAGTGAATATAAGCCTAGCGGGAGCCACGAGCAGTACTTC	CASSEYKPSGSHEQYF
NA	few	TRBJ1-1	TRBV5-5	TGTGCCAGCAGCCTCGGTCACACTGAAGCTTTCTTT	CASSLGHTEAFF
TRBD1	NA	TRBJ1-3	TRBV5-1	TGCGCCAGCAGCGACGGGACAGGGGGTAATGGAAACACCATATATTTT	CASSDGTGGNGNTIYF
NA	NA	TRBJ1-5	TRBV6-1	TGTGCCAGCAGTGAACCGGGAGGGGGCAATCAGCCCCAGCATTTT	CASSEPGGGNQPQHF
TRBD2	NA	TRBJ2-7	TRBV5-5	TGTGCCAGCAGCTGGGCCGGGACTAGCAACTACGAGCAGTACTTC	CASSWAGTSNYEQYF
NA	NA	TRBJ1-1	TRBV28	TGTGCCAGCACCCCTAGCCTCCCAGGTCTGGCTTTCTTT	CASTPSLPGLAFF
TRBD1	NA	TRBJ1-6	TRBV6-5	TGTGCCAGCAGTTACACAGGGGATGTAAGTTCACCCCTCCACTTT	CASSYTGDVSSPLHF
TRBD1	NA	TRBJ2-7	TRBV18	TGTGCCAGCTCATCCCGGGACAGGGACTACGAGCAGTACTTC	CASSSRDRDYEQYF
NA	NA	TRBJ2-1	TRBV9	TGTGCCAGCAGCGTAGAGCCGAGCTCCTACAATGAGCAGTTCTTC	CASSVEPSSYNEQFF
NA	NA	TRBJ2-1	TRBV4-1	TGCGCCAGCAGCCAAGTACCAGGGGCATTGCCCACGGGTGAGCAGTTCTTC	CASSQVPGALPTGEQFF
NA	NA	TRBJ1-1	TRBV23-1	TGCGCCAGCAGTCAATCGGCTTGGGGGGACACTGAAGCTTTCTTT	CASSQSAWGDTEAFF
NA	NA	TRBJ2-7	TRBV6-4	TGTGCCAGCAGACCCGACAGCGGCGGGATCGGGGAGCAGTACTTC	CASRPDSGGIGEQYF
NA	NA	TRBJ2-6	TRBV29-1	TGCAGCGTGACGGGATTCTCTGGGGCCAACGTCCTGACTTTC	CSVTGFSGANVLTF
NA	NA	TRBJ2-7	TRBV5-5	TGTGCCAGCAGCACCCAACAGGCCTCCTACGAGCAGTACTTC	CASSTQQASYEQYF
TRBD2	NA	TRBJ2-1	TRBV6-5	TGTGCCAGCAGCCACCTAGCGGGGGGATTCAATGAGCAGTTCTTC	CASSHLAGGFNEQFF
NA	NA	TRBJ2-3	TRBV25-1	TGTGCCAGCAGTCGGGATACGCAGTATTTT	CASSRDTQYF
NA	NA	TRBJ2-5	TRBV5-1	TGCGCCAGCAGGCCCACCGGGACTTCGCAAGAGACCCAGTACTTC	CASRPTGTSQETQYF
TRBD2	NA	TRBJ2-3	TRBV19	TGTGCCAGTAGTATGGGACTAGCAGCAGATACGCAGTATTTT	CASSMGLAADTQYF
NA	NA	TRBJ1-5	TRBV5-6	TGTGCCAGCAGCTCGGGGAATCAGCCCCAGCATTTT	CASSSGNQPQHF
TRBD2	NA	TRBJ2-5	TRBV4-2	TGTGCCAGCAGCGAAGCCCTTTTAGCGGGGGGAGGAGAGACCCAGTACTTC	CASSEALLAGGGETQYF
TRBD1	NA	TRBJ2-3	TRBV9	TGTGCCAGCAGCGTAGGAGCGTCGGGGACAGGGGCAGATACGCAGTATTTT	CASSVGASGTGADTQYF
TRBD2	NA	TRBJ2-3	TRBV11-3	TGTGCCAGCAGCTTAGGGGCGGGAGTGGCAGATACGCAGTATTTT	CASSLGAGVADTQYF
NA	NA	TRBJ1-2	TRBV18	TGTGCCAGCTCACCAACGGGGGAAATTGGCTACACCTTC	CASSPTGEIGYTF
NA	NA	TRBJ2-7	TRBV5-1	TGCGCCAGCAGCTTGGTCAGATCCTACGAGCAGTACTTC	CASSLVRSYEQYF
NA	NA	TRBJ1-2	TRBV4-1	TGCGCCAGCAGACAGGGTATTCACTATGGCTACACCTTC	CASRQGIHYGYTF
TRBD2	NA	TRBJ2-5	TRBV19	TGTGCCAGTGGAGGACTAGCGGGGGCCTTGGTTGAGACCCAGTACTTC	CASGGLAGALVETQYF
NA	NA	TRBJ1-2	TRBV2	TGTGCCAGCAGTTTGACAGGCCTAAAGGGCTACACCTTC	CASSLTGLKGYTF
NA	NA	TRBJ1-3	TRBV3-1/TRBV3-2	TGTGCCAGCAGCTTCCGGACTGATGGAAACACCATATATTTT	CASSFRTDGNTIYF
NA	NA	TRBJ2-3	TRBV19	TGTGCCAGTAGTCCCTCGGGGGGCTACACAGATACGCAGTATTTT	CASSPSGGYTDTQYF
NA	NA	TRBJ1-1	TRBV29-1	TGCAGCGTTACAGGGAGAATGAACACTGAAGCTTTCTTT	CSVTGRMNTEAFF
NA	NA	TRBJ2-1	TRBV10-3	TGTGCCATCAGTGAGGTGGGAGGAGAGTACGAGCAGTTCTTC	CAISEVGGEYEQFF
NA	NA	TRBJ2-7	TRBV6-5	TGTGCCAGCAGTTACTCGCGTGAGCAGTACTTC	CASSYSREQYF
TRBD2	NA	TRBJ2-3	TRBV5-8	TGTGCCAGCAGCCCAGCCTGGCTAGCGGGAGATTTCACAGATACGCAGTATTTT	CASSPAWLAGDFTDTQYF
NA	once	TRBJ2-3	TRBV6-6	TGTGCCAGCAGTTCGGGGACAGATACGCAGTATTTT	CASSSGTDTQYF
NA	NA	TRBJ2-3	TRBV19	TGTGCCAGTAGCCCAGGGGAGCGGACAGATACGCAGTATTTT	CASSPGERTDTQYF
TRBD1	few	TRBJ1-2	TRBV27	TGTGCCAGCAGCTTACAGGGGTATGGCTACACCTTC	CASSLQGYGYTF
NA	NA	TRBJ2-3	TRBV2	TGTGCCAGCCGAGGACTTAACACAGATACGCAGTATTTT	CASRGLNTDTQYF
TRBD1	once	TRBJ1-4	TRBV18	TGTGCCAGCTCACCGGAAAGACGGACAGGGGGCAACGGAGAAAAACTGTTTTTT	CASSPERRTGGNGEKLFF
TRBD1	NA	TRBJ2-7	TRBV10-3	TGTGCCATCAGTGAGGAGGGGGACAGCCCCTCCTACGAGCAGTACTTC	CAISEEGDSPSYEQYF
NA	NA	TRBJ1-1	TRBV6-1	TGTGCCAGCAGTGAAAGGGGGGGTGGCGGCCGTGAAGCTTTCTTT	CASSERGGGGREAFF
TRBD1	NA	TRBJ2-6	TRBV19	TGTGCCAGTAGTATACGACAGGGGAAAGCTGGGGCCAACGTCCTGACTTTC	CASSIRQGKAGANVLTF
TRBD2	NA	TRBJ2-1	TRBV4-1	TGCGCCAGCAGCCGCCTTCGGGGGGATCGGAATGAGCAGTTCTTC	CASSRLRGDRNEQFF
TRBD2	NA	TRBJ2-3	TRBV15	TGTGCCACCAGCAGACGGCGGGAGGGAGGGACAGATACGCAGTATTTT	CATSRRREGGTDTQYF
NA	NA	TRBJ2-7	TRBV19	TGTGCCAGTAGTGGAGACTCCTACGAGCAGTACTTC	CASSGDSYEQYF
NA	NA	TRBJ1-2	TRBV7-9	TGTGCCAGCAGCAAGGGGGTAACATATCCTTCGAGCGGCTACACCTTC	CASSKGVTYPSSGYTF